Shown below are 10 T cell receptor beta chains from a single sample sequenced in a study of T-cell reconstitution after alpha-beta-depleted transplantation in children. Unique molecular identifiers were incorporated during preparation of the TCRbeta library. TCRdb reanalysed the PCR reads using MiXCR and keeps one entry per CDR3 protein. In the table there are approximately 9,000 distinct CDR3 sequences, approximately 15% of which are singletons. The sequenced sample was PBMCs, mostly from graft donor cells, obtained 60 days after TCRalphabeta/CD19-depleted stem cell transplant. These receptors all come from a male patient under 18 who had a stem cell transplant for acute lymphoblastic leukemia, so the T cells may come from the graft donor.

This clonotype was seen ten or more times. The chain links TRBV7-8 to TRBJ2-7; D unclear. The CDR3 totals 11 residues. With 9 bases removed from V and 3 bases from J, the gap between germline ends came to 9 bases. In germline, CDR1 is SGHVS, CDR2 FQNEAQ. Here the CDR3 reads CASGVLYEQYF. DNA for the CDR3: TGTGCCAGTGGGGTCCTCTACGAGCAGTACTTC.

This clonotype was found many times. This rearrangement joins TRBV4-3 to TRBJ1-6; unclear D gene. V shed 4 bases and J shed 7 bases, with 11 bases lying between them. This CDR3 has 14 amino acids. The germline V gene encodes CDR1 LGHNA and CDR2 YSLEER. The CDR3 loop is CASSLGLTNSPLHF. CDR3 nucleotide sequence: TGCGCCAGCAGCCTCGGACTGACCAATTCACCCCTCCACTTT.

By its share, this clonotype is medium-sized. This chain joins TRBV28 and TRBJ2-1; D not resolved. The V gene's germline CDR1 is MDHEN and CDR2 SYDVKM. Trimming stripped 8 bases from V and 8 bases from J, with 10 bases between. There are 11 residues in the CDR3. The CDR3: CASRIGYEQFF. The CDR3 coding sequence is TGTGCCAGCCGTATTGGGTATGAGCAGTTCTTC. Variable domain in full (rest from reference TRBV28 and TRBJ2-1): DVKVTQSSRYLVKRTGEKVFLECVQDMDHENMFWYRQDPGLGLRLIYFSYDVKMKEKGDIPEGYSVSREKKERFSLILESASTNQTSMYLCASRIGYEQFFGPGTRLTVL.

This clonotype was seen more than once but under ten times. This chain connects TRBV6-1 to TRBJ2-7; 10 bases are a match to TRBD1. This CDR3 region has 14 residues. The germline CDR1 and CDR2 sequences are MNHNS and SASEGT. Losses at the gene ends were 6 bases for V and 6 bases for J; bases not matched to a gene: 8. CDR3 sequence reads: CASSHRQGAGEQYF. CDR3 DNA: TGTGCCAGCAGCCATCGACAGGGGGCAGGCGAGCAGTACTTC.

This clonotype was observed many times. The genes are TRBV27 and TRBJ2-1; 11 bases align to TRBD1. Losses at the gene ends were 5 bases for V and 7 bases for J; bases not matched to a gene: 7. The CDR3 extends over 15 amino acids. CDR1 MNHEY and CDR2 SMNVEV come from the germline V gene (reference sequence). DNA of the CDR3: TGTGCCAGCAGTCTACGGACAGGGGGCATGAATGAGCAGTTCTTC. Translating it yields CASSLRTGGMNEQFF.

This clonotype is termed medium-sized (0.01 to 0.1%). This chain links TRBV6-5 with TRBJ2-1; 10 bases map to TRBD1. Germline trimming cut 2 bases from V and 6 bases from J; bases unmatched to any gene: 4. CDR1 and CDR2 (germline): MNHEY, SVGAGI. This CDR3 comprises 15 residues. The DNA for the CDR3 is TGTGCCAGCAGTTACCGACAGGGGGCGCGCAATGAGCAGTTCTTC. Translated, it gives CASSYRQGARNEQFF.

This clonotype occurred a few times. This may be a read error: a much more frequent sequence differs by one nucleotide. CDR3 sequence: CASPPGGQGAGDTQYF. The CDR3 DNA reads TGTGCCAGCCCCCCAGGGGGACAGGGGGCAGGAGATACGCAGTATTTT. The rearrangement links TRBV7-9 to TRBJ2-3; TRBD1 aligns across 12 bases. CDR3 length: 16 residues. Unmatched junction bases numbered 11, after V lost 8 bases and J lost 5 bases. Germline CDR1 and CDR2: SEHNR and FQNEAQ (reference sequence).

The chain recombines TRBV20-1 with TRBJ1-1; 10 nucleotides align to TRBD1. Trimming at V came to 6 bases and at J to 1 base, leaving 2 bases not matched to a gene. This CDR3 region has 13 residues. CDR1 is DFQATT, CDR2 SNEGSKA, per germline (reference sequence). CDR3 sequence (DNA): TGCAGTGCGGACAGGGGGACGAACACTGAAGCTTTCTTT. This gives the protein CSADRGTNTEAFF.

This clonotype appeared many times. CDR3 nucleotides: TGTGCCAGCAGTTACCCGGGGGGGACAGGCGGGTCTGGGGCCAACGTCCTGACTTTC. This gives the protein CASSYPGGTGGSGANVLTF. The chain links TRBV6-5 to TRBJ2-6; either TRBD1 or TRBD2 may fit D (8 bases each). Looked up from germline, CDR1 is MNHEY and CDR2 is SVGAGI. This CDR3 has 19 amino acids. V was pared by 2 bases and J by 1 base, with 18 bases between.

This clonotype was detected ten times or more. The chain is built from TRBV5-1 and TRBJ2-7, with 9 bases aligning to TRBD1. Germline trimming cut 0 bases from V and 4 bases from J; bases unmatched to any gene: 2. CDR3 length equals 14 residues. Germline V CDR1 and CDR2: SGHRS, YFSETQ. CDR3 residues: CASSLVGQGYEQYF. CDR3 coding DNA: TGCGCCAGCAGCTTGGTCGGACAGGGGTACGAGCAGTACTTC.